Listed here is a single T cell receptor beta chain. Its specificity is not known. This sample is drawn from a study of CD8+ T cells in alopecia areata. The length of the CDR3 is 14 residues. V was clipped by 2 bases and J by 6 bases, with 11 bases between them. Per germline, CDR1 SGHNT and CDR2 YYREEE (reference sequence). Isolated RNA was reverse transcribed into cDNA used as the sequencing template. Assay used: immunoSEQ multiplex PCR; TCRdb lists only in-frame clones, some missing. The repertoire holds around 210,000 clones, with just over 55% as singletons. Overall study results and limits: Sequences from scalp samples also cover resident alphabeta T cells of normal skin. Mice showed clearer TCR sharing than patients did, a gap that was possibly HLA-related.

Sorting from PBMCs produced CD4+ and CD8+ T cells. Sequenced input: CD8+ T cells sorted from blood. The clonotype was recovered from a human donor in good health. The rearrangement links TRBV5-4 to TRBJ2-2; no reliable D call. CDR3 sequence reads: CASSFSTPAGELFF. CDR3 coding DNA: TGTGCCAGCAGCTTTAGTACTCCGGCCGGGGAGCTGTTTTTT.